A selection of T cell receptor beta chains follows, all from one sample in a study of cytomegalovirus exposure and HLA in healthy donors. Data came from immunoSEQ multiplex PCR; TCRdb stores just in-frame clones and leaves some out. Among 190,000 or so clones listed, 65% to 90% were seen once. The material sequenced was PBMCs. These receptors all stem from a woman aged 30 to 39 in good health and CMV-seropositive. The CDR3 runs from the conserved cysteine through the conserved F or W. The D gene is left open where the match is weak. Part of the rows lack a size; the others show once, few, many or a class for expanded clones.

V: TRBV7-6; D: -; J: TRBJ1-4; size: -; CDR3: CASRGGREEKLFF; DNA: TGTGCCAGCCGGGGAGGGAGAGAAGAAAAACTGTTTTTT
V: TRBV5-1; D: TRBD2; J: TRBJ2-5; size: -; CDR3: CATGTSGRAGETQYF; DNA: TGCGCCACCGGGACTAGCGGGAGGGCCGGGGAGACCCAGTACTTC
V: TRBV30; D: -; J: TRBJ2-7; size: few; CDR3: CAWTQGYEQYF; DNA: TGTGCCTGGACTCAGGGGTACGAGCAGTACTTC
V: TRBV28; D: TRBD2; J: TRBJ2-7; size: -; CDR3: CASSPLTSGRIYEQYF; DNA: TGTGCCAGCAGTCCACTAACTAGCGGGAGGATCTACGAGCAGTACTTC
V: TRBV28; D: TRBD1; J: TRBJ1-5; size: -; CDR3: CASSWRQGEGQPQHF; DNA: TGTGCCAGCAGTTGGCGACAGGGAGAGGGTCAGCCCCAGCATTTT
V: TRBV6-5; D: -; J: TRBJ1-1; size: -; CDR3: CASSYSGRYTEAFF; DNA: TGTGCCAGCAGTTACTCGGGCCGATACACTGAAGCTTTCTTT
V: TRBV9; D: -; J: TRBJ2-7; size: -; CDR3: CASSVSAGPPSSYEQYF; DNA: TGTGCCAGCAGCGTATCGGCGGGACCCCCGAGCTCCTACGAGCAGTACTTC
V: TRBV29-1; D: TRBD1; J: TRBJ2-7; size: -; CDR3: CSVSRDSYEQYF; DNA: TGCAGCGTGAGCCGGGACAGCTACGAGCAGTACTTC
V: TRBV6-1; D: -; J: TRBJ1-2; size: few; CDR3: CASSEGRSRGYTF; DNA: TGTGCCAGCAGTGAGGGGCGGTCGCGGGGCTACACCTTC
V: TRBV5-6; D: -; J: TRBJ2-7; size: -; CDR3: CASSPQNPYEQYF; DNA: TGTGCCAGCAGCCCACAGAACCCCTACGAGCAGTACTTC
V: TRBV14; D: -; J: TRBJ2-7; size: -; CDR3: CASSQNRDTEQYF; DNA: TGTGCCAGCAGCCAGAACCGGGACACCGAGCAGTACTTC
V: TRBV28; D: -; J: TRBJ1-4; size: -; CDR3: CASSSNEKLFF; DNA: TGTGCCAGCAGTTCAAATGAAAAACTGTTTTTT
V: TRBV6-1; D: TRBD2; J: TRBJ2-7; size: -; CDR3: CASSIGLAGGEQYF; DNA: TGTGCCAGCAGTATCGGACTAGCGGGAGGGGAGCAGTACTTC
V: TRBV29-1; D: TRBD1; J: TRBJ2-7; size: -; CDR3: CSGAGTGDLESSEQYF; DNA: TGCAGCGGCGCCGGGACAGGGGATCTAGAGTCTAGCGAGCAGTACTTC
V: TRBV13; D: -; J: TRBJ2-7; size: -; CDR3: CASSSFGTDYEQYF; DNA: TGTGCCAGCAGCTCATTCGGGACTGACTACGAGCAGTACTTC
V: TRBV7-3; D: -; J: TRBJ1-2; size: once; CDR3: CASSLSSGTATGYTF; DNA: TGTGCCAGCAGCTTATCCTCCGGGACTGCAACCGGCTACACCTTC
V: TRBV27; D: TRBD1; J: TRBJ2-7; size: -; CDR3: CASSPYRQGTYEQYF; DNA: TGTGCCAGCAGTCCATATAGACAGGGGACCTACGAGCAGTACTTC
V: TRBV6-1; D: -; J: TRBJ2-5; size: -; CDR3: CASSVAFQETQYF; DNA: TGTGCCAGCAGTGTGGCTTTCCAAGAGACCCAGTACTTC
V: TRBV21-1; D: -; J: TRBJ1-2; size: few; CDR3: CAILTLASYNYGYTF; DNA: TGTGCCATCCTAACTCTCGCCTCCTATAACTATGGCTACACCTTC
V: TRBV4-1; D: -; J: TRBJ1-4; size: -; CDR3: CASSQYQGTDSQGKLFF; DNA: TGCGCCAGCAGCCAATACCAAGGAACGGACAGCCAAGGAAAACTGTTTTTT
V: TRBV5-1; D: TRBD1; J: TRBJ1-4; size: -; CDR3: CASSPRTGGNEKLFF; DNA: TGCGCCAGCAGCCCCCGGACAGGGGGGAATGAAAAACTGTTTTTT
V: TRBV6-6; D: TRBD1; J: TRBJ1-1; size: -; CDR3: CASSNGQGRWGTEAFF; DNA: TGTGCCAGCAGTAACGGACAGGGGAGATGGGGGACTGAAGCTTTCTTT
V: TRBV19; D: TRBD2; J: TRBJ2-7; size: once; CDR3: CASSPGVLAGIEEQYF; DNA: TGTGCCAGTAGCCCGGGTGTACTAGCGGGAATTGAAGAGCAGTACTTC
V: TRBV7-9; D: -; J: TRBJ2-7; size: -; CDR3: CASSLGGTGPGYEQYF; DNA: TGTGCCAGCAGCTTAGGCGGTACAGGGCCAGGGTACGAGCAGTACTTC
V: TRBV6-1; D: -; J: TRBJ1-1; size: -; CDR3: CASSAFYPGINTEAFF; DNA: TGTGCCAGCAGTGCCTTCTATCCAGGGATCAACACTGAAGCTTTCTTT
V: TRBV19; D: -; J: TRBJ1-1; size: many; CDR3: CASMFSGAEAFF; DNA: TGTGCCAGTATGTTCTCGGGGGCTGAAGCTTTCTTT
V: TRBV15; D: TRBD1; J: TRBJ1-2; size: -; CDR3: CATSRTDRDYGYTF; DNA: TGTGCCACCAGCAGAACTGACAGGGACTATGGCTACACCTTC
V: TRBV27; D: -; J: TRBJ1-5; size: -; CDR3: CASSPQGFVGGQPQHF; DNA: TGTGCCAGCAGTCCACAGGGATTTGTAGGTGGTCAGCCCCAGCATTTT
V: TRBV5-6; D: -; J: TRBJ1-3; size: -; CDR3: CASSSHPSGFIYF; DNA: TGTGCCAGCAGCTCCCACCCCTCGGGGTTCATATATTTT
V: TRBV20-1; D: -; J: TRBJ2-7; size: -; CDR3: CSATYSRQYF; DNA: TGCAGTGCCACGTACAGTCGGCAGTACTTC
V: TRBV7-9; D: -; J: TRBJ1-2; size: once; CDR3: CASSLGENYGYTF; DNA: TGTGCCAGCAGCTTAGGAGAGAACTATGGCTACACCTTC
V: TRBV9; D: TRBD2; J: TRBJ2-7; size: -; CDR3: CASSVGGSGTYEQYF; DNA: TGTGCCAGCAGCGTCGGGGGTAGCGGGACCTACGAGCAGTACTTC
V: TRBV7-9; D: TRBD1; J: TRBJ2-2; size: -; CDR3: CASNRDLSETGSTGELFF; DNA: TGTGCCAGCAACCGGGACCTGTCCGAGACAGGGAGCACCGGGGAGCTGTTTTTT
V: TRBV10-2; D: -; J: TRBJ2-1; size: -; CDR3: CASSDYYNEQFF; DNA: TGCGCCAGCAGTGATTATTACAATGAGCAGTTCTTC
V: TRBV27; D: -; J: TRBJ2-3; size: -; CDR3: CASSLLQTSWADTQYF; DNA: TGTGCCAGCAGTTTACTCCAGACTAGTTGGGCAGATACGCAGTATTTT
V: TRBV5-1; D: -; J: TRBJ2-2; size: -; CDR3: CASSLLGDMRTGELLF; DNA: TGCGCCAGCAGCTTGTTGGGGGACATGCGCACCGGGGAGCTGCTTTTT
V: TRBV5-1; D: -; J: TRBJ2-3; size: -; CDR3: CASSLSRAPYDF; DNA: TGCGCCAGCAGCTTGAGCAGGGCCCCCTATGATTTT
V: TRBV2; D: TRBD2; J: TRBJ2-3; size: -; CDR3: CASSAGLAGGRGDTQYF; DNA: TGTGCCAGCAGTGCCGGACTAGCGGGAGGTCGGGGAGATACGCAGTATTTT
V: TRBV7-9; D: -; J: TRBJ2-5; size: -; CDR3: CASSPVTDTSSQYF; DNA: TGTGCCAGCAGCCCTGTGACAGACACTTCTAGCCAGTACTTC
V: TRBV2; D: -; J: TRBJ2-1; size: -; CDR3: CASREADSSYNEQFF; DNA: TGTGCCAGCAGAGAAGCGGACAGCTCCTACAATGAGCAGTTCTTC
V: TRBV28; D: -; J: TRBJ2-7; size: -; CDR3: CASSSDLALEQYF; DNA: TGTGCCAGCAGTTCCGACCTAGCGCTCGAGCAGTACTTC
V: TRBV11-2; D: -; J: TRBJ2-4; size: -; CDR3: CASSSLLGEDIQYF; DNA: TGTGCCAGCAGCTCCCTGTTAGGGGAGGACATTCAGTACTTC
V: TRBV16; D: -; J: TRBJ2-2; size: -; CDR3: CASSQFGRNTGELFF; DNA: TGTGCCAGCAGCCAATTCGGGAGGAACACCGGGGAGCTGTTTTTT
V: TRBV18; D: -; J: TRBJ1-4; size: -; CDR3: CASSPEHAVNEKLFF; DNA: TGTGCCAGCTCACCAGAGCACGCCGTGAATGAAAAACTGTTTTTT
V: TRBV5-6; D: TRBD1; J: TRBJ1-2; size: -; CDR3: CASSPGGTGYGYTF; DNA: TGTGCCAGCAGCCCCGGAGGGACAGGGTATGGCTACACCTTC
V: TRBV29-1; D: TRBD1; J: TRBJ1-4; size: -; CDR3: CSVIPGTGNEKLFF; DNA: TGCAGCGTTATACCCGGGACAGGGAATGAAAAACTGTTTTTT
V: TRBV4-1; D: TRBD1; J: TRBJ2-1; size: -; CDR3: CASSQERGQGFSYNEQFF; DNA: TGCGCCAGCAGCCAGGAAAGGGGGCAGGGTTTCTCCTACAATGAGCAGTTCTTC
V: TRBV7-2; D: -; J: TRBJ1-5; size: once; CDR3: CASSLVQGNQPQHF; DNA: TGTGCCAGCAGCTTAGTTCAGGGGAATCAGCCCCAGCATTTT
V: TRBV2; D: -; J: TRBJ1-1; size: -; CDR3: CASSEGTYLEAFF; DNA: TGTGCCAGCAGTGAAGGGACTTACCTAGAAGCTTTCTTT
V: TRBV9; D: TRBD1; J: TRBJ2-1; size: once; CDR3: CASSVALGTGAEQFF; DNA: TGTGCCAGCAGCGTAGCTTTGGGGACAGGGGCTGAGCAGTTCTTC
V: TRBV6-4; D: -; J: TRBJ1-2; size: -; CDR3: CASKGRWENGYTF; DNA: TGTGCCAGCAAAGGCCGATGGGAGAACGGCTACACCTTC
V: TRBV28; D: TRBD1; J: TRBJ1-4; size: -; CDR3: CASSLYGRQGVYEKLFF; DNA: TGTGCCAGCAGTTTATACGGTCGGCAGGGGGTTTATGAAAAACTGTTTTTT